Detailed here is one T cell receptor beta chain. This sample is part of a study of shared clonotypes between healthy human individuals. The data were produced by immunoSEQ multiplex PCR, yet TCRdb's version contains in-frame clones alone and is incomplete. The profile shows fewer than 500,000 clones, 75% to 80% of them singletons. For genomic DNA, unsorted samples relied on roughly 100 million PBMCs. The V and J ends lost 7 bases and 5 bases respectively, with 14 bases between them. The length of the CDR3 is 13 residues. Germline CDR1 LNHNV, CDR2 YYDKDF (reference sequence). The chain couples TRBV15 to TRBJ2-5; possibly TRBD2 for D (7 bases). Input material: PBMCs. The sequence was obtained from a woman between 40 and 55 years old in good health. Some clones in this sample may be carry-over from other donors' samples. CDR3 amino acids: CATKRGGRETQYF. The DNA for the CDR3 is TGTGCCACCAAGAGGGGGGGCAGGGAGACCCAGTACTTC.